This T cell receptor (beta chain) was identified during a study of OX40 agonist ivuxolimab in advanced cancers. For the study at large: Ivuxolimab, an antibody that agonizes OX40 (CD134), was administered to the patients.

Assay: immunoSEQ multiplex PCR; the TCRdb copy retains only in-frame clones and omits some. The sample includes 35,000 to 45,000 clones, roughly 87% of them seen just once. CDR3 length: 15 residues. CDR1 and CDR2 from the germline V gene are SGHDT and YYEEEE. V gave up 5 bases and J gave up 4 bases, with 18 bases separating them. V is TRBV5-6 and J is TRBJ1-2; D gene uncertain. The origin of this receptor is an adult with an advanced solid tumor such as melanoma, head and neck, liver or kidney cancer. The sample was CD4+ or CD8+ T cells sorted from blood, taken in a trial of the OX40 agonist ivuxolimab. The CDR3 spells CASRKPLAGSYGYTF. Here the CDR3 DNA reads TGTGCCAGCAGGAAACCCCTGGCGGGGAGCTATGGCTACACCTTC.